The 10 T cell receptor beta chains presented below share a single source sample, sequenced in a study of T cells in Graves' hyperthyroidism and ophthalmopathy (dated by TCRdb to about 2019). Libraries were built with multiplex PCR. These reads were obtained on an Illumina HiSeq 2000. Amplification of TCR beta CDR3 regions was carried out from RNA transcripts. For the first round of RT-PCR on the TCR CDR3, the HTBI primer set was used together with the Qiagen OneStep RT-PCR kit. TCRdb trimmed public reads at Q25 via fastp, called clones via MiXCR and kept in-frame beta chains. Every entry covers one CDR3 protein and lists the most common genes and DNA from its rows. This sample lists about 770,000 distinct CDR3 sequences; around 20% were detected once. Of the sample, 15% to 20% falls within the top ten clones. Material: blood. The receptor set was obtained from a woman aged 45-65 years with Graves' hyperthyroidism that later progressed to Graves' ophthalmopathy.

The rearrangement links TRBV6-5 to TRBJ1-2; D is ambiguous. V dropped 5 bases and J dropped 8 bases, with 21 bases sitting between them. Germline V gene lookup returns CDR1 MNHEY and CDR2 SVGAGI. The CDR3 loop spans 15 amino acids. CDR3 sequence: CASSPTLGRSSGYTF. The CDR3 DNA is TGTGCCAGCAGTCCTACTCTCGGGAGATCCTCCGGCTACACCTTC.

V gene TRBV10-3 combines with J gene TRBJ2-6; perhaps TRBD1 as D (6 bases). This CDR3 region has 17 residues. Germline V gene sequence: CDR1 ENHRY, CDR2 SYGVKD. Trimming shortened V by 0 bases and J by 0 bases, and 9 bases separated the two germline ends. The CDR3 loop reads CAISESGDTSGANVLTF. Written as DNA, the CDR3 is TGTGCCATCAGTGAGTCGGGGGACACCTCTGGGGCCAACGTCCTGACTTTC.

The table lists this clonotype with a few counts. V gene TRBV4-1 combines with J gene TRBJ1-1, with D uncertain. V shed 4 bases and J shed 5 bases, with 20 bases lying between them. The CDR3 totals 16 residues. The germline gives CDR1 MGHRA, CDR2 YSYEKL. The CDR3: CASSPNGSPGETEAFF. The CDR3 nucleotides are TGCGCCAGCAGCCCGAACGGTAGTCCGGGCGAAACTGAAGCTTTCTTT.

This clonotype was seen a handful of times. The chain joins TRBV19 to TRBJ1-1, with TRBD1 matching 8 bases. Trimming at V came to 6 bases and at J to 0 bases, leaving 18 bases not matched to a gene. The germline V gene has CDR1 LNHDA and CDR2 SQIVND (reference sequence). The CDR3 length is 19 residues. CDR3 nucleotides: TGTGCCAGTAGCCCCTTTTCCGGGACAGGAGACAGCATGAACACTGAAGCTTTCTTT. This codes for CASSPFSGTGDSMNTEAFF.

Many counts were recorded for this clonotype. This rearrangement joins TRBV12-3 or TRBV12-4 to TRBJ2-3; D tentatively fits TRBD1 or TRBD2 (5 bases each). Trimming removed 1 base at V and 3 bases at J, with 11 bases between. This CDR3 spans 15 amino acids. The CDR3 DNA reads as TGTGCCAGCAGTTTAGAGGGCAGGGAGACAGATACGCAGTATTTT. Protein: CASSLEGRETDTQYF.

This clonotype has a count of ten or more. The chain combines TRBV18 with TRBJ2-7; 9 bases map to TRBD2. This CDR3 comprises 14 residues. Trimming took 5 bases from V and 5 from J; bases not matched to a gene: 7. CDR1 and CDR2 from the germline V gene are KGHSH and LQKENI. In DNA form, the CDR3 reads TGTGCCAGCTCATCAACCGGGACTAGCCACGAGCAGTACTTC. Its protein product is CASSSTGTSHEQYF.

This clonotype was seen only a few times. The chain carries TRBV9 and TRBJ2-5; 8 bases map to TRBD2. The CDR3 length is 18 residues. The germline V gene encodes CDR1 SGDLS and CDR2 YYNGEE. V shed 6 bases and J 5 bases; nucleotides not matched to a gene: 21. CDR3 nucleotide sequence: TGTGCCAGCACTAGACTGACACAAGTGATAGCGGGGCAGGAGACCCAGTACTTC. This encodes CASTRLTQVIAGQETQYF.

CDR3 in amino acids: CASSERGHDGYTF. The CDR3 DNA follows: TGTGCCAGCAGTGAAAGGGGGCACGATGGCTACACCTTC. The chain couples TRBV25-1 to TRBJ1-2, with 7 bases matching TRBD1. The germline CDR1 and CDR2 sequences are MGHDK and SYGVNS. The CDR3 totals 13 residues. J gave up 6 bases and V 2 bases, and 3 bases lay outside the gene matches.

Comment on this clonotype: This may be a read error, as it is one base from a much larger clone. This chain connects TRBV12-3 or TRBV12-4 to TRBJ2-2, with D possibly being TRBD2 (6 bases). The CDR3 is made up of 16 amino acids. The CDR3 is CASSRKSGLHTGELLF. The CDR3 bases are TGTGCCAGCAGTCGGAAATCGGGACTCCACACCGGGGAGCTGCTTTTT.

The rearrangement links TRBV4-2 to TRBJ1-3; no firm D call. The V end was cut by 1 base, the J end by 8 bases, with 18 bases between. This CDR3 is built from 16 residues. Germline lookup yields CDR1 LGHNA and CDR2 YNFKEQ. The CDR3 loop reads CASSQASMPASDTIYF. The CDR3 bases are TGTGCCAGCAGCCAAGCTAGTATGCCCGCTTCTGACACCATATATTTT.